These T cell receptor beta chains were read from a single sample in a study of cytomegalovirus exposure and HLA in healthy donors. Clones were read by immunoSEQ multiplex PCR, and TCRdb kept only the in-frame ones, dropping some. The sample yields around 150,000 clones, approximately 60% seen once. The material sequenced was PBMCs. The receptors originated from a human donor in good health. The CDR3 runs from the conserved cysteine through the conserved F or W. A D gene is named only where the DNA matches it firmly. Not all rows give a size; the values are once, few, many and, for expanded clones, a class.

TRBJ1-2	-	TRBV11-2	-	CASSLSGGRYGYTF	TGTGCCAGCAGCTTAAGTGGGGGCCGCTATGGCTACACCTTC
TRBJ2-3	-	TRBV11-2	few	CASSLVWQEGADTQYF	TGTGCCAGCAGCTTAGTCTGGCAGGAGGGCGCAGATACGCAGTATTTT
TRBJ1-5	-	TRBV7-8	-	CASSLPGGGVQPQHF	TGTGCCAGCAGCCTCCCAGGCGGGGGCGTTCAGCCCCAGCATTTT
TRBJ2-7	-	TRBV27	-	CASSFGQTSYEQYF	TGTGCCAGCAGTTTCGGACAGACCTCCTACGAGCAGTACTTC
TRBJ1-3	-	TRBV7-6	-	CASSLAPDYPSGNTIYF	TGTGCCAGCAGCTTAGCGCCGGACTATCCCTCTGGAAACACCATATATTTT
TRBJ2-1	-	TRBV15	-	CATSRPSGLGQQFF	TGTGCCACCAGCAGACCCAGCGGGCTCGGCCAGCAGTTCTTC
TRBJ2-3	TRBD2	TRBV2	once	CASNGLAGATDTQYF	TGTGCCAGCAATGGACTAGCGGGAGCAACAGATACGCAGTATTTT
TRBJ2-7	TRBD1	TRBV28	-	CASTTPGQGNHEQYF	TGTGCCAGCACCACTCCGGGACAGGGTAATCACGAGCAGTACTTC
TRBJ2-4	TRBD2	TRBV2	-	CASSEGGRAVENIQYF	TGTGCCAGCAGTGAAGGAGGGAGGGCCGTCGAAAACATTCAGTACTTC
TRBJ1-2	-	TRBV28	few	CASSLEDFWGYTF	TGTGCCAGCAGTTTGGAGGACTTCTGGGGCTACACCTTC